This T cell receptor beta chain was found in a study of T-cell reconstitution after alpha-beta-depleted transplantation in children. The CDR3 covers 19 residues. Germline V lookup: CDR1 LGHDT, CDR2 YNNKEL (reference sequence). With 4 bases clipped from V and 9 bases from J, the junction kept 16 bases outside the gene matches. This clonotype was counted ten times or more. What it recognizes is unknown. As it was prepared, the TCRbeta library received unique molecular identifiers. TCRdb recomputed calls from the PCR reads with MiXCR, one row per CDR3 protein. This sample yields about 980,000 distinct CDR3 sequences, of which about 29% are seen a single time; about 28% belongs to the top ten. Study-level findings and limits: The study traced high day-60 TCRbeta diversity in some patients to surviving recipient T cells and thymic progenitors. By one year post-transplant, T-cell counts and diversity largely arose from T cells that were newly produced. There were reportedly several hundred expanded graft clones from which alpha-beta T cells came about two months after transplant.

This specimen consisted of PBMCs, mostly from graft donor cells, obtained 360 days after TCRalphabeta/CD19-depleted stem cell transplant. The rearrangement uses TRBV3-1 and TRBJ2-1; TRBD2 matches 15 bases. The origin of this receptor is a boy younger than two who had a stem cell transplant for SCID, so the T cells may come from the graft donor. As DNA, the CDR3 is TGTGCCAGCAGCCTCCTCGATTGGGGACTAGCGGGGGGTAGGGTTGAGCAGTTCTTC. Encoded protein: CASSLLDWGLAGGRVEQFF.